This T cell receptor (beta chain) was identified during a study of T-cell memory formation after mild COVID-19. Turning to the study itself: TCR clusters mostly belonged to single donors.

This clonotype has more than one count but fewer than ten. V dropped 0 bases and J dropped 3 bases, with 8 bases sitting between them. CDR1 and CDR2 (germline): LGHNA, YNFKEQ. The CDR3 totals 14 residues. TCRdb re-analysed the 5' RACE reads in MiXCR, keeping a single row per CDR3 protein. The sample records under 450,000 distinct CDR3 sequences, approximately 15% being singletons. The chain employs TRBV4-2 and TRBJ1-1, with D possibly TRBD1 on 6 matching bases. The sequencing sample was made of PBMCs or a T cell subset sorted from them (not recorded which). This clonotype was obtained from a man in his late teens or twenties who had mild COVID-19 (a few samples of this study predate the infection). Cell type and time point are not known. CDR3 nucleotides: TGTGCCAGCAGCCAAGATCGGACAGACACTGAAGCTTTCTTT. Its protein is CASSQDRTDTEAFF.